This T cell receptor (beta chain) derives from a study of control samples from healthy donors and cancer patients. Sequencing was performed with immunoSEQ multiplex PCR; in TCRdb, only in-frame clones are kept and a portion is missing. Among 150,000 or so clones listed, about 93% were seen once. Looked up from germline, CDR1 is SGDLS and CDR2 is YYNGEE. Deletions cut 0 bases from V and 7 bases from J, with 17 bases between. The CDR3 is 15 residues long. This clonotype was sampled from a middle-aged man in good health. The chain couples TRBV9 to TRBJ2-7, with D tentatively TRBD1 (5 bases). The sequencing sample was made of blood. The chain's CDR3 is CASSVDTGRSEEQYF. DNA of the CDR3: TGTGCCAGCAGCGTAGATACAGGAAGGTCGGAAGAGCAGTACTTC.